This T cell receptor (beta chain) stems from a study of OX40 agonist ivuxolimab in advanced cancers. About the research overall: People in dose escalation had one of these cancers: hepatocellular carcinoma, melanoma, renal cell or head and neck cancer. Study-level points and caveats: The mean number of expanded clones was higher in CD8+ T cells than in CD4+. Certain nonresponding patients likewise had low normalized T-cell clonal expansion.

Sequenced by immunoSEQ multiplex PCR; TCRdb stores in-frame clones only, minus some. The sample shows roughly 60,000 clones, about 88% of them seen only once. Comment on this clone: Antigen: not known.

The germline V gene encodes CDR1 MNHEY and CDR2 SVGAGI. The ends were cut back, 5 bases at V and 3 bases at J, with 8 bases in the middle. The length of the CDR3 is 13 residues. Exclusion applied to patients with autoimmune disease history or systemic immunosuppression. The sample here was CD4+ or CD8+ T cells sorted from blood, taken in a trial of the OX40 agonist ivuxolimab. The receptor comes from an adult with an advanced solid tumor such as melanoma, head and neck, liver or kidney cancer. This rearrangement joins TRBV6-5 to TRBJ2-4; D may be TRBD1 (6 bases). The CDR3 coding sequence is TGTGCCAGCAGTCTGGACAGCAAAAACATTCAGTACTTC. It codes for CASSLDSKNIQYF.